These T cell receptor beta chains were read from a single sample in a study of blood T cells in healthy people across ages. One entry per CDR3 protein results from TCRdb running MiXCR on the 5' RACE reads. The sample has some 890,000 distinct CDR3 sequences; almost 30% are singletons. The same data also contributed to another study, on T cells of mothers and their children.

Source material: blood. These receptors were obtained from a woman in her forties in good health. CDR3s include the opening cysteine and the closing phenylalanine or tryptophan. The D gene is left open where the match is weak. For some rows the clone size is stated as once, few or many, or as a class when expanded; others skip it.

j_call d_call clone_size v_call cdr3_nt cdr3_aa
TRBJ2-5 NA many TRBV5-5 TGTGCCAGCAGCCCCTCCTGGGCCCCATACCAAGAGACCCAGTACTTC CASSPSWAPYQETQYF
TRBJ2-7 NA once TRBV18 TGTGCCAGCTCAGGGCAAGGGTCCGGGGGCTACGAGCAGTACTTC CASSGQGSGGYEQYF
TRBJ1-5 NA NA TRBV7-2 TGTGCCAGCAGCCGAATATTCAATCAGCCCCAGCATTTT CASSRIFNQPQHF
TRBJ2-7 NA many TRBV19 TGTGCCAGTAGTATCGAACGGATGGCCTACGAGCAGTACTTC CASSIERMAYEQYF
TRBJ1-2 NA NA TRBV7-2 TGTGCCAGCAGCTTAGTGTTGCACGGCTACACCTTC CASSLVLHGYTF
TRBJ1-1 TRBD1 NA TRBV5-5 TGTGCCAGCAGCCCAAGGACAGGGGGAGACACTGAAGCTTTCTTT CASSPRTGGDTEAFF
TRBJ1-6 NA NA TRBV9 TGTGCCAGCAGCGTGGGAAGCTCCTATAATTCACCCCTCCACTTT CASSVGSSYNSPLHF
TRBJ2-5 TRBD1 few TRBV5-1 TGCGCCAGCAGCACCCCTCCGGGACAGGGGGCGTCGGAGACCCAGTACTTC CASSTPPGQGASETQYF
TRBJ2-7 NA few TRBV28 TGTGCCAGCACCCCTGGAGGGCTTCCCTACGAGCAGTACTTC CASTPGGLPYEQYF
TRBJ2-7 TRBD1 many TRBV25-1 TGTGCCAGCTCCGTTAACCTGGGACAGCCCCAGGAGCAGTACTTC CASSVNLGQPQEQYF
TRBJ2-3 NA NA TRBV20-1 TGCAGTGCTAGAGCGCCCTGGGGCACAGATACGCAGTATTTT CSARAPWGTDTQYF
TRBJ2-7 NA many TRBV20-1 TGCAGTGTCAAGCCCTACGAGCAGTACTTC CSVKPYEQYF
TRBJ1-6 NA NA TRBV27 TGTGCCAGCTCAACAGGGATGGGTAATTCACCCCTCCACTTT CASSTGMGNSPLHF
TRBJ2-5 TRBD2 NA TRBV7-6 TGTGCCAGCAGCCTTACCTCCAGCGGGGGGGGGACCCAGTACTTC CASSLTSSGGGTQYF
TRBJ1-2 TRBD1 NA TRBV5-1 TGCGCCAGCAGCTCGGAAGGACAGGGCGGATCAGGCTACACCTTC CASSSEGQGGSGYTF
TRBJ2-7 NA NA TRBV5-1 TGCGCCAGCAGCTTGGAAACCCTACTCTCCTACGAGCAGTACTTC CASSLETLLSYEQYF
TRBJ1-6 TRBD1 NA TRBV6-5 TGTGCCGGCAGTTACTCGGGGGACAGGCCGAATTCACCCCTCCACTTT CAGSYSGDRPNSPLHF
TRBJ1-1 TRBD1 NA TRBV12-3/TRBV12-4 TGTGCCAGCAGTCCTACAGGGGGCGCGAGCGAAGCTTTCTTT CASSPTGGASEAFF